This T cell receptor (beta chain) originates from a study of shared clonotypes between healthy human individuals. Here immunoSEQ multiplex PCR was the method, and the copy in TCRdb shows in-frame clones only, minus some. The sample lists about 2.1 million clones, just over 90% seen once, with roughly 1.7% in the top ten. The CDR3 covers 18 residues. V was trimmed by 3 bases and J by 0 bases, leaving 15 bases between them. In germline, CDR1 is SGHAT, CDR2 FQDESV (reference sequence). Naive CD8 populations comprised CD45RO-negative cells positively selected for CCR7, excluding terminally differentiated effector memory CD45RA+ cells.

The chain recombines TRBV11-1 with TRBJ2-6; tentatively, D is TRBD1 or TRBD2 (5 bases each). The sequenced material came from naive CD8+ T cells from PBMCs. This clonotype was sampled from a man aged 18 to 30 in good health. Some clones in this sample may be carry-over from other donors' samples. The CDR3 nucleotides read TGTGCCAGCAGCTTGCGTCGGGGACCGCTCTCTGGGGCCAACGTCCTGACTTTC. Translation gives CASSLRRGPLSGANVLTF.